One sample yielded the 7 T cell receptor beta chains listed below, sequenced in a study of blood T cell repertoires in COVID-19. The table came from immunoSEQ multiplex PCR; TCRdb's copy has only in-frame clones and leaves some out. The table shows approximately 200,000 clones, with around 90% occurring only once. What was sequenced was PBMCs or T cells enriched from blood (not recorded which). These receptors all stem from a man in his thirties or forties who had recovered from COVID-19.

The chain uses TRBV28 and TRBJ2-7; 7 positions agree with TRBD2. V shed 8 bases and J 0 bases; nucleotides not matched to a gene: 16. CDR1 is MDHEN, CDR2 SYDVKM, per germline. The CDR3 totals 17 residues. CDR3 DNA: TGTGCCAGCCCACCTACTCTTGGGACTACAAGCTCCTACGAGCAGTACTTC. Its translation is CASPPTLGTTSSYEQYF.

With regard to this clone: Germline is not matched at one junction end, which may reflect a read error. CDR3 amino acids: CASKIPGQGSHEQYF. CDR3 bases: TGTGCCAGCAAGATTCCGGGACAGGGCTCCCACGAGCAGTACTTC. The rearrangement links TRBV27 to TRBJ2-7; 9 bases align to TRBD1. Germline V CDR1 and CDR2: MNHEY, SMNVEV (reference sequence). The CDR3 spans 15 residues.

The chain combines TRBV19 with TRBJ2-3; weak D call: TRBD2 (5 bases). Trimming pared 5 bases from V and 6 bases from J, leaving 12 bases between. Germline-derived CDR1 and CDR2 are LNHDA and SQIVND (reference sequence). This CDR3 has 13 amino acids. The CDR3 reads CASSPRIADTQYF. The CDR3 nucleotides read TGTGCCAGTAGTCCCCGGATAGCGGATACGCAGTATTTT.

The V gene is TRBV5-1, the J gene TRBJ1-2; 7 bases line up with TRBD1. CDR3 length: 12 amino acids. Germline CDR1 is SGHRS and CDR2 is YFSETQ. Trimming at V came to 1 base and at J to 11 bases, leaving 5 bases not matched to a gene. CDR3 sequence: CASSLLQGQYTF. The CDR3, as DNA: TGCGCCAGCAGCTTGTTACAGGGGCAATACACCTTC. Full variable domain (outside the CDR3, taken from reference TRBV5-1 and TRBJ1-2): KAGVTQTPRYLIKTRGQQVTLSCSPISGHRSVSWYQQTPGQGLQFLFEYFSETQRNKGNFPGRFSGRQFSNSRSEMNVSTLELGDSALYLCASSLLQGQYTFGSGTRLTVV.

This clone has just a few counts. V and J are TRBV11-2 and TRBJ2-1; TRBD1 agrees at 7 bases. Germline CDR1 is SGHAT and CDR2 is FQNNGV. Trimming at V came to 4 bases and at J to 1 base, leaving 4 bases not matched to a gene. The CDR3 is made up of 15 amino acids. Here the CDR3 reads CASSSPGQSYNEQFF. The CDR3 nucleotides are TGTGCCAGCAGCTCACCGGGACAGTCCTACAATGAGCAGTTCTTC.

The chain's CDR3 is CASSWGQGDYTF. CDR3 DNA sequence: TGTGCCAGCAGTTGGGGACAAGGAGACTACACCTTC. The chain carries TRBV2 and TRBJ1-2, with D perhaps TRBD1 (6 bases). CDR3 size: 12 residues. Germline lookup yields CDR1 SNHLY and CDR2 FYNNEI. The V and J ends lost 5 bases and 10 bases respectively, with 14 bases between them.

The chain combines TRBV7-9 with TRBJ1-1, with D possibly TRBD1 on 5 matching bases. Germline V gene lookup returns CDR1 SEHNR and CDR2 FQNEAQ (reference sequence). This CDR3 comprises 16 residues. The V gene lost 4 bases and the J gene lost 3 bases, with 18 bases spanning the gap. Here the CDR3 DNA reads TGTGCCAGCAGCTCCCGCGGAGGTCGGGGGGACACTGAAGCTTTCTTT. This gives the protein CASSSRGGRGDTEAFF.